The rows below give T cell receptor beta chains drawn from one sample of a study of shared clonotypes between healthy human individuals. Assay: immunoSEQ multiplex PCR; the TCRdb copy retains only in-frame clones and omits some. The sample consists of some 2,100,000 clones, almost 96% of them appearing once. Sequencing input: naive CD4+ T cells sorted from blood. These receptors came from a man in his late teens or twenties in good health. The CDR3 runs from the conserved cysteine through the conserved F or W. D genes are given only for firm matches. Size tells how often a clone was seen (once, few, many) or the class of an expanded clone, and some rows leave it out.

TRBJ1-5 TRBV19 - TRBD1 CASSIGGQVSNQPQHF TGTGCCAGTAGTATCGGGGGACAGGTTAGCAATCAGCCCCAGCATTTT
TRBJ2-5 TRBV6-6 - - CASRTGNKETQYF TGTGCCAGCAGAACCGGGAACAAAGAGACCCAGTACTTC
TRBJ2-5 TRBV30 - TRBD1 CAWSQGQKETQYF TGTGCCTGGAGTCAGGGACAGAAAGAGACCCAGTACTTC
TRBJ2-6 TRBV9 - - CASSVRDVSGANVLTF TGTGCCAGCAGCGTCAGGGACGTCTCTGGGGCCAACGTCCTGACTTTC
TRBJ1-6 TRBV18 - - CASSPETTHSPLHF TGTGCCAGCTCACCGGAAACAACCCATTCACCCCTCCACTTT
TRBJ2-2 TRBV7-2 - - CASSLGFGELFF TGTGCCAGCAGCTTAGGATTCGGGGAGCTGTTTTTT
TRBJ2-7 TRBV6-5 once - CASQRGGYYEQYF TGTGCCAGCCAAAGGGGCGGTTACTACGAGCAGTACTTC
TRBJ1-3 TRBV4-3 - - CASSQEAGGNSGNTIYF TGCGCCAGCAGCCAAGAAGCGGGAGGTAACTCTGGAAACACCATATATTTT
TRBJ1-2 TRBV4-2 - - CASSQDMTMGPYGYTF TGTGCCAGCAGCCAAGATATGACTATGGGACCTTATGGCTACACCTTC
TRBJ2-7 TRBV7-2 - TRBD1 CASSRDRVGYEQYF TGTGCCAGCAGCCGGGACAGGGTGGGATACGAGCAGTACTTC
TRBJ2-1 TRBV27 - TRBD1 CASSLGTGAGKRQFF TGTGCCAGCAGTTTAGGGACAGGGGCCGGGAAGCGGCAGTTCTTC
TRBJ2-5 TRBV1 - - CTSSHSVRTSGAVGQETQYF TGCACCAGCAGCCACTCAGTCCGGACTAGCGGGGCCGTGGGCCAAGAGACCCAGTACTTC
TRBJ2-7 TRBV28 - - CASTCPPTVIHSHEQYF TGTGCCAGCACTTGCCCCCCGACGGTCATCCACTCCCACGAGCAGTACTTC
TRBJ1-5 TRBV5-6 - - CASSLGGWGNQPQHF TGTGCCAGCAGCTTGGGAGGGTGGGGCAATCAGCCCCAGCATTTT
TRBJ2-2 TRBV2 - - CASSEAFGWAGELFF TGTGCCAGCAGTGAAGCCTTCGGGTGGGCCGGGGAGCTGTTTTTT
TRBJ2-1 TRBV5-1 - TRBD2 CASSPAGAYNEQFF TGCGCCAGCAGCCCAGCGGGGGCCTACAATGAGCAGTTCTTC
TRBJ2-1 TRBV4-3 once TRBD1 CASSHEGGGINEQFF TGCGCCAGCAGCCACGAAGGGGGCGGAATCAATGAGCAGTTCTTC
TRBJ2-1 TRBV11-3 - TRBD2 CASSTGTSAYNEQFF TGTGCCAGCAGCACCGGGACTAGTGCCTACAATGAGCAGTTCTTC
TRBJ1-5 TRBV28 - TRBD1 CASSLRQGVGQPQHF TGTGCCAGCAGTTTACGTCAGGGGGTCGGTCAGCCCCAGCATTTT
TRBJ1-1 TRBV6-5 - - CASSYLDRMNTEAFF TGTGCCAGCAGCTACCTCGACAGGATGAACACTGAAGCTTTCTTT
TRBJ1-1 TRBV7-9 - - CASSLGKNTEAFF TGTGCCAGCAGCTTAGGGAAGAACACTGAAGCTTTCTTT
TRBJ2-1 TRBV6-5 once TRBD2 CASSYSMLAGVLEQFF TGTGCCAGCAGTTACTCGATGCTAGCGGGGGTTCTTGAGCAGTTCTTC
TRBJ2-1 TRBV6-1 - - CASRNREIYEQFF TGTGCCAGCAGGAACAGGGAAATCTATGAGCAGTTCTTC
TRBJ2-2 TRBV18 - - CASSPRLQNTGELFF TGTGCCAGCTCACCACGGCTACAGAACACCGGGGAGCTGTTTTTT
TRBJ1-6 TRBV6-1 - - CASCRGPNSPLHF TGTGCCAGCTGCCGAGGGCCTAATTCACCCCTCCACTTT
TRBJ2-7 TRBV10-3 - TRBD1 CAISHSNRGDEQYF TGTGCCATCAGTCATAGTAACAGGGGGGACGAGCAGTACTTC
TRBJ1-4 TRBV6-5 - - CASSGPLGKLFF TGTGCCAGCAGTGGACCACTGGGAAAACTGTTTTTT
TRBJ1-2 TRBV5-4 few - CASSFVTGRDYGYTF TGTGCCAGCAGCTTTGTAACAGGGAGGGACTATGGCTACACCTTC
TRBJ2-3 TRBV6-5 - - CASSGTSTQYF TGTGCCAGCAGTGGCACTAGCACGCAGTATTTT
TRBJ1-5 TRBV27 - TRBD1 CASSAQRTGHGQPQHF TGTGCCAGCAGTGCGCAACGGACAGGGCACGGGCAGCCCCAGCATTTT
TRBJ1-3 TRBV7-7 - - CASSLKHPSSGNTIYF TGTGCTAGCAGCTTAAAACACCCAAGCTCTGGAAACACCATATATTTT
TRBJ2-1 TRBV7-6 once TRBD2 CASSSSGGLSYNEQFF TGTGCCAGCAGCTCTAGCGGGGGGCTCTCCTACAATGAGCAGTTCTTC
TRBJ2-1 TRBV27 - - CASSPQGLGNEQFF TGTGCCAGCAGTCCCCAGGGGCTGGGCAATGAGCAGTTCTTC
TRBJ2-5 TRBV6-5 - - CASSYSRLTQETQYF TGTGCCAGCAGTTACTCGCGGCTAACACAAGAGACCCAGTACTTC
TRBJ2-3 TRBV7-2 - TRBD2 CASSLSSPSGRGGTQYF TGTGCCAGCAGCTTATCCTCTCCTAGCGGGAGAGGTGGTACGCAGTATTTT
TRBJ2-7 TRBV4-1 - TRBD2 CASSQIRLAGEAEQYF TGCGCCAGCAGCCAAATTCGGCTAGCGGGGGAAGCCGAGCAGTACTTC
TRBJ1-3 TRBV28 - TRBD1 CASSLSGTAGNTIYF TGTGCCAGCAGTTTATCCGGGACAGCTGGAAACACCATATATTTT
TRBJ2-3 TRBV10-3 - TRBD2 CAISEWLAGSSTDTQYF TGTGCCATCAGTGAATGGCTAGCGGGTTCGAGCACAGATACGCAGTATTTT
TRBJ1-2 TRBV28 - TRBD1 CASSLTGGGYGYTF TGTGCCAGCAGTTTGACAGGGGGCGGCTATGGCTACACCTTC
TRBJ1-5 TRBV30 - - CAWSHMNSNQPQHF TGTGCCTGGAGCCACATGAATAGCAATCAGCCCCAGCATTTT
TRBJ1-5 TRBV6-5 - - CASSRPNQPQHF TGTGCCAGCAGCAGGCCCAATCAGCCCCAGCATTTT
TRBJ1-5 TRBV7-2 - - CASSLGSGHNQPQHF TGTGCCAGCAGCTTAGGCTCCGGTCACAATCAGCCCCAGCATTTT
TRBJ1-6 TRBV6-1 few TRBD1 CASMNRGSNSPLHF TGTGCCAGCATGAACAGGGGAAGTAATTCACCCCTCCACTTT
TRBJ1-6 TRBV9 - TRBD1 CASSVDNRGSSYNSPLHF TGTGCCAGCAGCGTAGACAACAGGGGGAGCTCCTATAATTCACCCCTCCACTTT
TRBJ2-7 TRBV7-2 - TRBD1 CASSAPGQGNYEQYF TGTGCCAGCAGCGCACCGGGACAGGGGAACTACGAGCAGTACTTC